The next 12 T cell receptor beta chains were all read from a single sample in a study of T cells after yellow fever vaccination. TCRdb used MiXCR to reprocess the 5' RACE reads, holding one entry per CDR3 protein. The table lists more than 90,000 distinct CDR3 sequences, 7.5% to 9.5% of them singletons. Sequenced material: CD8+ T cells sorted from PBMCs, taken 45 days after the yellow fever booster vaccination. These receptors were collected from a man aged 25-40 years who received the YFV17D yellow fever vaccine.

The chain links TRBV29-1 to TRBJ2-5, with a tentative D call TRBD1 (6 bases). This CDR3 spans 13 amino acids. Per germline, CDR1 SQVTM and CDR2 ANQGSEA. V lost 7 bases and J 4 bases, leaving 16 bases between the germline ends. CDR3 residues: CSGSTGSRETQYF. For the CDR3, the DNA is TGCAGCGGGTCGACAGGTTCCAGAGAGACCCAGTACTTC.

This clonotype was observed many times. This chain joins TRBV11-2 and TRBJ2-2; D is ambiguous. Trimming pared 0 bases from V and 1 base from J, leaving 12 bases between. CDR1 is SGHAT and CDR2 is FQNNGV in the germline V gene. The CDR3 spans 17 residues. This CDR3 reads CASSLDRFGLNTGELFF. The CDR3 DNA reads TGTGCCAGCAGCTTAGATCGGTTTGGCCTGAACACCGGGGAGCTGTTTTTT.

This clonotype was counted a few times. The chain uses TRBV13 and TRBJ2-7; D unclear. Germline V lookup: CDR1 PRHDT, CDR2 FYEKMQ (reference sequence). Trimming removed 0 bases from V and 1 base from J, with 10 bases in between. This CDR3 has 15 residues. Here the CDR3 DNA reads TGTGCCAGCAGCTTAGGAGGTGGCGGATCCTACGAGCAGTACTTC. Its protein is CASSLGGGGSYEQYF.

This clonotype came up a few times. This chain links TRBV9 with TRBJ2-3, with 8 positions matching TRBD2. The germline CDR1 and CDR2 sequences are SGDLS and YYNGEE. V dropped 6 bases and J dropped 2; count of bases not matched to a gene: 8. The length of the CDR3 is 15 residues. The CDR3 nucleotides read TGTGCCAGCACCTATTCGGGGGGGATCACAGATACGCAGTATTTT. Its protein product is CASTYSGGITDTQYF.

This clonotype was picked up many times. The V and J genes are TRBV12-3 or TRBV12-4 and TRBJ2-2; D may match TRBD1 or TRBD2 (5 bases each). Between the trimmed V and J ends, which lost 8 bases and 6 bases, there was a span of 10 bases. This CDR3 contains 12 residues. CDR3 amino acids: CASARGSGELFF. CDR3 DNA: TGTGCCAGCGCCCGGGGCTCCGGGGAGCTGTTTTTT.

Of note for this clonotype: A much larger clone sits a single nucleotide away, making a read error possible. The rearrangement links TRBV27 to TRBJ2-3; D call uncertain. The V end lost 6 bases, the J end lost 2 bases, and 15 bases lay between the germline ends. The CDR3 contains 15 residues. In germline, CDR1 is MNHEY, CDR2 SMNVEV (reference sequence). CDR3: CASRPNLSNTDTQYF. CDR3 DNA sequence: TGTGCCAGCAGACCCAACCTGAGTAACACAGATACGCAGTATTTT.

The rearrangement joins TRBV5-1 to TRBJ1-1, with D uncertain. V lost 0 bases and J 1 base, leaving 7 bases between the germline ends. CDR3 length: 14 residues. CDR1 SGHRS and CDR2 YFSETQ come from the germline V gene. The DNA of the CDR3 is TGCGCCAGCAGCTTGGATCGGCCGAACACTGAAGCTTTCTTT. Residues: CASSLDRPNTEAFF.

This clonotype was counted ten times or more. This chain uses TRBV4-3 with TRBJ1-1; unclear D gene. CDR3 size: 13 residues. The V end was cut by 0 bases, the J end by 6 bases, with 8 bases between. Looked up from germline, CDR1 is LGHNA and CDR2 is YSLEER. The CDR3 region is CASSQDSYAEAFF. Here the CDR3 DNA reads TGCGCCAGCAGCCAAGATTCGTACGCTGAAGCTTTCTTT.

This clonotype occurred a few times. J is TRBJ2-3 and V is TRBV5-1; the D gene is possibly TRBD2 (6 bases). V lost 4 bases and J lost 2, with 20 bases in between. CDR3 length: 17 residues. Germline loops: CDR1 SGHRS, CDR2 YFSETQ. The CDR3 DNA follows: TGCGCCAGCAGCAAACGACTAGTTTTGGGCCCCACAGATACGCAGTATTTT. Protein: CASSKRLVLGPTDTQYF.

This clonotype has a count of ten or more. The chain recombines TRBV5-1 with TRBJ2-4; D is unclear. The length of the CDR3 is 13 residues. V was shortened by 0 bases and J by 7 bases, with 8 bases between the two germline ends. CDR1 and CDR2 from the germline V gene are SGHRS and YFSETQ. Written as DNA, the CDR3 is TGCGCCAGCAGCTTGGACGTGGGGAACATTCAGTACTTC. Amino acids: CASSLDVGNIQYF.

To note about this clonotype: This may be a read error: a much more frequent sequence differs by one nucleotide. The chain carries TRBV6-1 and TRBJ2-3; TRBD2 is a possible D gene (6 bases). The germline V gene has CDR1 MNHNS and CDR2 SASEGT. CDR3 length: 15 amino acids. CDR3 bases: TGTGCCAGCAACCTTAGCGGCCGTCGCACAGATACGCGGTATTTT. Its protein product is CASNLSGRRTDTRYF.

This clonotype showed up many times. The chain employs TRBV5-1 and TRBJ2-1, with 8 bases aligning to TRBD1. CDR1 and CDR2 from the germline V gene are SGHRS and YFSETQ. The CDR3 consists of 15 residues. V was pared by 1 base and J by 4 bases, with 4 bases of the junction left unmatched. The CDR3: CASSLNQGAYNEQFF. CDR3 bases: TGCGCCAGCAGCTTGAATCAGGGGGCGTACAATGAGCAGTTCTTC.